The 10 T cell receptor beta chains reported below all come from one sample, sequenced in a study of monozygotic twins with cystic fibrosis. Assay used: immunoSEQ multiplex PCR; TCRdb lists only in-frame clones, some missing. The sample has approximately 21,000 clones; around 87% are singletons. The sample consisted of blood. These TCRs come from a woman in her twenties or thirties with cystic fibrosis.

V and J are TRBV19 and TRBJ1-2; 7 nucleotides line up with TRBD1. Germline loops: CDR1 LNHDA, CDR2 SQIVND (reference sequence). V shed 6 bases, J shed 4 bases, and the junction held 11 bases outside the gene matches. CDR3 length: 15 amino acids. The CDR3 spells CASSKPGTDIYGYTF. The CDR3 nucleotides read TGTGCCAGTAGCAAACCCGGGACAGACATCTATGGCTACACCTTC.

The chain employs TRBV4-3 and TRBJ2-5; the D gene is possibly TRBD1 (6 bases). V lost 0 bases and J lost 5, with 13 bases in between. This CDR3 is built from 15 residues. Germline V CDR1 and CDR2: LGHNA, YSLEER. The DNA for the CDR3 is TGCGCCAGCAGCCAAGATCCCAGGGGTCGGGAGACCCAGTACTTC. Encoded protein: CASSQDPRGRETQYF.

The chain recombines TRBV4-3 with TRBJ1-2, with 7 bases lining up with TRBD1. This CDR3 has 17 residues. The germline gives CDR1 LGHNA, CDR2 YSLEER. Germline trimming cut 0 bases from V and 4 bases from J; bases unmatched to any gene: 11. For the CDR3, the DNA is TGCGCCAGCAGCCAAGATCTCGGAAGGGGGCTAGGCTATGGCTACACCTTC. Translated: CASSQDLGRGLGYGYTF.

The V and J genes are TRBV5-6 and TRBJ2-4; D might be TRBD2 (5 bases). Germline values: CDR1 SGHDT, CDR2 YYEEEE. Trimming removed 3 bases at V and 3 bases at J, with 10 bases between. This CDR3 is 14 amino acids long. The CDR3 loop is CASSSGMGKNIQYF. CDR3 nucleotides: TGTGCCAGCAGCTCGGGGATGGGCAAAAACATTCAGTACTTC. Drawing the rest from reference TRBV5-6 and TRBJ2-4, the complete variable domain is DAGVTQSPTHLIKTRGQQVTLRCSPKSGHDTVSWYQQALGQGPQFIFQYYEEEERQRGNFPDRFSGHQFPNYSSELNVNALLLGDSALYLCASSSGMGKNIQYFGAGTRLSVL.

The rearrangement links TRBV5-1 to TRBJ1-1; TRBD1 matches at 7 bases. From germline, CDR1 is SGHRS and CDR2 YFSETQ. The CDR3 spans 15 residues. The ends lost 7 bases at V and 4 bases at J; junction bases unmatched: 13. The CDR3 DNA follows: TGCGCCAGCCGAGCAGCCCCGGGACAGAGCACTGAAGCTTTCTTT. Protein product: CASRAAPGQSTEAFF.

This clone was picked up one time. The rearrangement links TRBV6-6 to TRBJ2-7; tentative D call: TRBD1 (6 bases). CDR1 MNHNY and CDR2 SVGAGI come from the germline V gene (reference sequence). There are 13 residues in the CDR3. Trimming took off 7 bases at V and 3 bases at J, with 13 bases between the two ends. This chain's CDR3 is CASTDRYLYEQYF. In nucleotides, the CDR3 is TGTGCCAGCACGGACAGATATCTCTACGAGCAGTACTTC.

The chain couples TRBV28 to TRBJ2-4, with D possibly TRBD2 on 5 matching bases. Per the germline V gene, CDR1 is MDHEN and CDR2 is SYDVKM. The CDR3 has 12 residues. The germline V and J ends were trimmed by 11 bases and 0 bases, with 8 bases remaining between them. The CDR3 loop is CAAGLAKNIQYF. Written as DNA, the CDR3 is TGTGCCGCGGGTTTAGCCAAAAACATTCAGTACTTC.

The gene calls are TRBV4-2 and TRBJ1-1, with D uncertain. Trimming stripped 0 bases from V and 3 bases from J, with 14 bases between. The germline CDR1 and CDR2 sequences are LGHNA and YNFKEQ. The CDR3 runs to 16 residues. The CDR3 nucleotides read TGTGCCAGCAGCCAAGAAGAAACACTGGCTTACACTGAAGCTTTCTTT. Its protein product is CASSQEETLAYTEAFF.

The rearrangement uses TRBV7-2 and TRBJ1-1; tentatively, D is TRBD1 (6 bases). The V gene lost 4 bases and the J gene lost 11 bases, with 20 bases spanning the gap. The CDR3 length is 14 residues. Germline V gives CDR1 SGHTA, CDR2 FQGNSA. CDR3 bases: TGTGCCAGCAGCTCCCCAGAGTGGGGGCGGGATGCTTTCTTT. Encoded protein: CASSSPEWGRDAFF.

The V and J genes are TRBV5-1 and TRBJ1-1; no reliable D call. Germline lookup yields CDR1 SGHRS and CDR2 YFSETQ. V lost 4 bases and J 10 bases, leaving 14 bases between the germline ends. The CDR3 totals 12 residues. CDR3 in DNA: TGCGCCAGCAGCGCGGAGGGTAGCACAGCTTTCTTT. Translated, it gives CASSAEGSTAFF. The variable domain in full, with the rest retrieved from reference TRBV5-1 and TRBJ1-1, is KAGVTQTPRYLIKTRGQQVTLSCSPISGHRSVSWYQQTPGQGLQFLFEYFSETQRNKGNFPGRFSGRQFSNSRSEMNVSTLELGDSALYLCASSAEGSTAFFGQGTRLTVV.